A single sample gave rise to the 21 T cell receptor beta chains below, sequenced in a study of T cell responses to AZD1222 COVID-19 vaccine. Produced via immunoSEQ multiplex PCR; TCRdb's table is partial and in-frame only. The sample includes about 140,000 clones, 90% to 95% of them seen just once. The sample was peripheral blood, taken 28 days after the second AZD1222 dose. The receptors shown here come from an adult who received the AZD1222 COVID-19 vaccine.

The chain joins TRBV28 to TRBJ2-2, with D unclear. CDR3 size: 12 residues. V was clipped by 3 bases and J by 3 bases, with 2 bases between them. The V gene's germline CDR1 is MDHEN and CDR2 SYDVKM. Here the CDR3 DNA reads TGTGCCAGCAGTTTTTACACCGGGGAGCTGTTTTTT. It encodes CASSFYTGELFF.

A single count supports this clone. This chain uses TRBV4-3 with TRBJ2-1; D ambiguous. CDR3 length: 17 residues. The germline V and J ends were trimmed by 3 bases and 1 base, with 16 bases remaining between them. Germline values: CDR1 LGHNA, CDR2 YSLEER. CDR3 DNA: TGCGCCAGCAGCCACGCTCCGGCTGCGGCGTCCTACAATGAGCAGTTCTTC. It specifies CASSHAPAAASYNEQFF.

V gene TRBV28 combines with J gene TRBJ1-2, with D tentatively TRBD1 (5 bases). This CDR3 contains 15 residues. V was clipped by 2 bases and J by 4 bases, with 14 bases between them. Germline CDR1 and CDR2: MDHEN and SYDVKM. The CDR3 coding sequence is TGTGCCAGCAGTTTAACGGGGGAATGGAGCTATGGCTACACCTTC. Its translation: CASSLTGEWSYGYTF.

This chain connects TRBV2 to TRBJ1-5; D is unclear. The germline V gene encodes CDR1 SNHLY and CDR2 FYNNEI. The CDR3 length is 14 residues. Trimming removed 5 bases at V and 3 bases at J, with 11 bases between. The CDR3 coding sequence is TGTGCCAGCAGTACAGAGGGATTCAATCAGCCCCAGCATTTT. As protein: CASSTEGFNQPQHF.

CDR3 region: CASRGVESTMAGNEKLFF. The CDR3 coding sequence is TGTGCCAGCAGGGGGGTGGAGTCGACCATGGCAGGGAATGAAAAACTGTTTTTT. The chain employs TRBV28 and TRBJ1-4; D might be TRBD1 (5 bases). Trimming shortened V by 6 bases and J by 5 bases, and 25 bases separated the two germline ends. The CDR3 has 18 amino acids. Germline CDR1 and CDR2: MDHEN and SYDVKM.

V gene TRBV27 combines with J gene TRBJ1-4; possibly TRBD1 for D (6 bases). Trimming removed 5 bases from V and 3 bases from J, with 10 bases in between. This CDR3 region has 14 residues. The V gene's germline CDR1 is MNHEY and CDR2 SMNVEV (reference sequence). The CDR3 loop is CASSRGAANEKLFF. In DNA form, the CDR3 reads TGTGCCAGCAGTCGGGGGGCTGCTAATGAAAAACTGTTTTTT.

This sequence joins TRBV6-5 and TRBJ1-1, with D tentatively TRBD1 (5 bases). Between the trimmed V and J ends, which lost 5 bases and 3 bases, there was a span of 10 bases. The CDR3 runs 13 residues. CDR1 and CDR2 (germline): MNHEY, SVGAGI. The CDR3 is CASSRGRYTEAFF. The DNA for the CDR3 is TGTGCCAGCAGTCGGGGACGGTACACTGAAGCTTTCTTT.

V and J are TRBV30 and TRBJ2-7; the match to TRBD2 covers 8 bases. Germline CDR1 reads GTSNPN; CDR2 reads SVGIG (reference sequence). Trimming at V came to 2 bases and at J to 5 bases, leaving 20 bases not matched to a gene. The CDR3 consists of 18 residues. CDR3 DNA: TGTGCCTGGAGTTCGACCTTCTACGGGAGGGCGAGAAACAACGAGCAGTACTTC. Its protein product is CAWSSTFYGRARNNEQYF.

This clone appeared a few times. The chain employs TRBV3-1 (or the pseudogene TRBV3-2) and TRBJ1-1, with a possible D match to TRBD1 (6 bases). The germline CDR1 and CDR2 sequences are LGHDT and YNNKEL (reference sequence). CDR3 length equals 14 residues. V dropped 5 bases and J dropped 3 bases, with 13 bases sitting between them. This CDR3 reads CASSSYRVHTEAFF. The CDR3 DNA reads as TGTGCCAGCAGCTCATACAGGGTGCACACTGAAGCTTTCTTT.

J is TRBJ2-1 and V is TRBV28, with TRBD2 identical over 12 bases. Per the germline V gene, CDR1 is MDHEN and CDR2 is SYDVKM. The CDR3 is 14 amino acids. The CDR3 coding sequence is TGTGCTTCTCTAGCGGGAGGGCCGATCAATGAGCAGTTCTTC. Its protein product is CASLAGGPINEQFF.

V gene TRBV3-1 (or the pseudogene TRBV3-2) combines with J gene TRBJ1-2; D not resolved. The V gene lost 2 bases and the J gene lost 4 bases, with 8 bases spanning the gap. This CDR3 region has 13 residues. Germline CDR1 and CDR2: LGHDT and YNNKEL (reference sequence). The CDR3 reads CASSQFGSYGYTF. As DNA, the CDR3 is TGTGCCAGCAGCCAATTCGGAAGCTATGGCTACACCTTC.

This chain uses TRBV27 with TRBJ2-6; the match to TRBD1 covers 7 bases. With V trimmed by 3 bases and J by 0 bases, 5 bases remained unmatched. The CDR3 is made up of 17 amino acids. Germline assignment: CDR1 MNHEY and CDR2 SMNVEV (reference sequence). As DNA, the CDR3 is TGTGCCAGCAGTTTCGGGACAGCGAGCTCTGGGGCCAACGTCCTGACTTTC. Its translation is CASSFGTASSGANVLTF.

The chain joins TRBV16 to TRBJ1-1; 9 bases match TRBD1. The germline V gene encodes CDR1 KGHSY and CDR2 FQNENV. Trimming cost V 3 bases and J 4 bases; bases outside gene matches: 6. The CDR3 contains 15 residues. The CDR3 reads CASSQTGGWGTEAFF. CDR3 nucleotide sequence: TGTGCCAGCAGCCAGACAGGGGGTTGGGGCACTGAAGCTTTCTTT.

V usage is TRBV19 and J usage is TRBJ1-1, with D perhaps matching TRBD1 (5 bases). This CDR3 region has 13 residues. V lost 2 bases to trimming and J lost 3 bases, with 7 bases between them. CDR1 LNHDA and CDR2 SQIVND come from the germline V gene (reference sequence). CDR3: CASSIQGDTEAFF. CDR3 in DNA: TGTGCCAGTAGTATACAGGGAGACACTGAAGCTTTCTTT.

The chain couples TRBV5-6 to TRBJ1-5; 7 nucleotides line up with TRBD1. The CDR3 is made up of 15 amino acids. The V segment lost 0 bases and the J segment 3 bases; nucleotides outside the gene matches: 3. Per the germline V gene, CDR1 is SGHDT and CDR2 is YYEEEE. Here the CDR3 DNA reads TGTGCCAGCAGCTTGGGGACAGGACCCAATCAGCCCCAGCATTTT. As protein: CASSLGTGPNQPQHF.

The rearrangement joins TRBV5-4 to TRBJ2-1; TRBD1 is a possible D gene (5 bases). The germline V gene has CDR1 SGHNT and CDR2 YYREEE (reference sequence). V was clipped by 0 bases and J by 6 bases, with 13 bases between them. CDR3 length: 15 amino acids. The CDR3 region is CASSLVRQGANEQFF. CDR3 in DNA: TGTGCCAGCAGCTTGGTACGGCAGGGTGCCAATGAGCAGTTCTTC.

The chain is built from TRBV29-1 and TRBJ1-1; a weak D match, TRBD1 (5 bases). Germline CDR1 and CDR2: SQVTM and ANQGSEA. The CDR3 has 14 residues. V shed 3 bases and J shed 3 bases, with 14 bases lying between them. In nucleotides, the CDR3 is TGCAGCGTTGAGAGCCAGGGAGGGTACACTGAAGCTTTCTTT. Translating gives CSVESQGGYTEAFF. The entire variable domain, with the rest obtained from reference TRBV29-1 and TRBJ1-1, is as follows: SAVISQKPSRDICQRGTSLTIQCQVDSQVTMMFWYRQQPGQSLTLIATANQGSEATYESGFVIDKFPISRPNLTFSTLTVSNMSPEDSSIYLCSVESQGGYTEAFFGQGTRLTVV.

CDR3 sequence reads: CASSPTPSQETQYF. CDR3 coding DNA: TGTGCCAGCAGTCCGACACCTTCCCAAGAGACCCAGTACTTC. This chain joins TRBV2 and TRBJ2-5, with no clear D. There are 14 residues in the CDR3. V was shortened by 5 bases and J by 1 base, with 11 bases between the two germline ends. Germline CDR1 reads SNHLY; CDR2 reads FYNNEI.

The V and J genes are TRBV27 and TRBJ1-2; D unclear. This CDR3 contains 16 residues. Between the trimmed V and J ends, which lost 3 bases and 3 bases, there was a span of 17 bases. In germline, CDR1 is MNHEY, CDR2 SMNVEV (reference sequence). The CDR3 sequence is CASSFSTLSTYYGYTF. CDR3 in DNA: TGTGCCAGCAGTTTTAGTACACTGTCGACCTACTATGGCTACACCTTC.

The chain employs TRBV28 and TRBJ1-4; D unresolved. The CDR3 runs 13 residues. CDR1 is MDHEN, CDR2 SYDVKM, per germline. Trimming pared 5 bases from V and 3 bases from J, leaving 7 bases between. The DNA for the CDR3 is TGTGCCAGCAGTCCGGACCCTAATGAAAAACTGTTTTTT. It specifies CASSPDPNEKLFF.

By share, this clone ranks as medium-sized. The chain combines TRBV9 with TRBJ1-2; tentatively, D is TRBD1 (6 bases). With 4 bases removed from V and 4 bases from J, the gap between germline ends came to 14 bases. Germline CDR1 is SGDLS and CDR2 is YYNGEE. The CDR3 length is 14 residues. In DNA, the CDR3 is TGTGCCAGCAGCAGATCCGGGACACTCTATGGCTACACCTTC. Amino acid sequence: CASSRSGTLYGYTF. The entire variable domain, with the rest obtained from reference TRBV9 and TRBJ1-2, is as follows: DSGVTQTPKHLITATGQRVTLRCSPRSGDLSVYWYQQSLDQGLQFLIQYYNGEERAKGNILERFSAQQFPDLHSELNLSSLELGDSALYFCASSRSGTLYGYTFGSGTRLTVV.